This T cell receptor (beta chain) was recovered during a study of shared clonotypes between healthy human individuals. Findings of the study overall: The low donor count limited represented genetic and exposure-history diversity.

V was cut by 3 bases and J by 8 bases, with 4 bases left in between. This CDR3 contains 10 residues. Germline CDR1 DFQATT, CDR2 SNEGSKA (reference sequence). Profiling relied on immunoSEQ multiplex PCR, and the TCRdb table lists in-frame clones only, not all of them. The repertoire includes about 1.1 million clones, approximately 80% of them detected once, and 0.5% to 0.6% sits in the top ten. Worth noting for this clone: Its antigen is not identified.

The source of this sequence is a man younger than 35 in good health. Some clones in this sample may be carry-over from other donors' samples. Specimen: memory CD4+ T cells from PBMCs. Documented subset: CD45RA-negative fraction. This sequence joins TRBV20-1 and TRBJ1-4; no clear D. The DNA of the CDR3 is TGCAGTGCTAGGAGGGAAAAACTGTTTTTT. This sequence encodes CSARREKLFF.